This T cell receptor beta chain was profiled in a study of T cells after yellow fever vaccination. The V segment lost 4 bases and the J segment 1 base; nucleotides outside the gene matches: 8. CDR1 and CDR2 (germline): SGHRS, YFSETQ. The CDR3 is 15 residues long. This clonotype was found many times. Via MiXCR, TCRdb re-called the 5' RACE reads, giving one row per CDR3 protein. The sample yields roughly 350,000 distinct CDR3 sequences, 4.1% seen once. This clonotype originated in a man aged 18 to 30 who received the YFV17D yellow fever vaccine. V gene TRBV5-1 combines with J gene TRBJ2-7, with 7 bases matching TRBD2. The sequences come from PBMCs, collected 5 days after the yellow fever booster vaccination. CDR3 loop: CASSVRLADSYEQYF. CDR3 nucleotides: TGCGCCAGCAGCGTGAGACTAGCAGATTCCTACGAGCAGTACTTC. Full variable domain (outside the CDR3, taken from reference TRBV5-1 and TRBJ2-7): KAGVTQTPRYLIKTRGQQVTLSCSPISGHRSVSWYQQTPGQGLQFLFEYFSETQRNKGNFPGRFSGRQFSNSRSEMNVSTLELGDSALYLCASSVRLADSYEQYFGPGTRLTVT.